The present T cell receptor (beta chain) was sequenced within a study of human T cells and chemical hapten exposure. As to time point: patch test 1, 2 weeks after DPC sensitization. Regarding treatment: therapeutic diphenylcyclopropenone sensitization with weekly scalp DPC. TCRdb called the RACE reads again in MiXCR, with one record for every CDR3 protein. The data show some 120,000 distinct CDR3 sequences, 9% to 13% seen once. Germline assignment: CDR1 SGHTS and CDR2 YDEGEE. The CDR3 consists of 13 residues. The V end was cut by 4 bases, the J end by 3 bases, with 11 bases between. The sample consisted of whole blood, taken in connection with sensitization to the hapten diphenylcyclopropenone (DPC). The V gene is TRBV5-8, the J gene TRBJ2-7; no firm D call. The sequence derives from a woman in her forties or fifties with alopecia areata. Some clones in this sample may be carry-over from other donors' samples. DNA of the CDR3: TGTGCCAGCAGCCGCAACGTCCTCTACGAGCAGTACTTC. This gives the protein CASSRNVLYEQYF.